The 25 T cell receptor beta chains below were found in one sample sequenced in a study of identical twins. TCRdb analysed the 5' RACE reads with MiXCR anew, one entry per CDR3 protein. The sample yields hundreds of thousands of distinct CDR3 sequences, around a tenth seen once. Sequencing was performed on memory (CD45RO+) T cells sorted from blood. These receptors were taken from a young woman in good health.

This clonotype was detected a few times. The V gene is TRBV12-3 or TRBV12-4, the J gene TRBJ1-5; D gene unclear. This CDR3 comprises 13 residues. Trimming stripped 6 bases from V and 5 bases from J, with 11 bases between. CDR3 DNA sequence: TGTGCCAGCAGAATCCAGGCATATCAGCCCCAGCATTTT. Protein sequence: CASRIQAYQPQHF.

V and J are TRBV12-3 or TRBV12-4 and TRBJ2-2; D remains ambiguous. Trimming pared 3 bases from V and 3 bases from J, leaving 5 bases between. This CDR3 contains 13 residues. The CDR3 sequence is CASSFAHTGELFF. The CDR3 DNA is TGTGCCAGCAGTTTTGCGCACACCGGGGAGCTGTTTTTT.

The chain employs TRBV27 and TRBJ1-6, with D unresolved. The germline CDR1 and CDR2 sequences are MNHEY and SMNVEV (reference sequence). The CDR3 has 13 amino acids. Deletions cut 4 bases from V and 10 bases from J, with 11 bases between. The CDR3 bases are TGTGCCAGCAGTTGGAATTGGGAGTCACCCCTCCACTTT. This sequence encodes CASSWNWESPLHF.

This chain uses TRBV7-8 with TRBJ1-5, with D unresolved. V lost 5 bases to trimming and J lost 0 bases, with 14 bases between them. This CDR3 comprises 16 residues. Per germline, CDR1 SGHVS and CDR2 FQNEAQ. CDR3 in DNA: TGTGCCAGCAGCCCTAGAGGCGGGTTTAGCAATCAGCCCCAGCATTTT. Translating it yields CASSPRGGFSNQPQHF.

The rearrangement uses TRBV12-5 and TRBJ2-1, with TRBD2 identical over 11 bases. Germline values: CDR1 LGHNT, CDR2 FRNRAP. The length of the CDR3 is 16 residues. J was trimmed by 4 bases and V by 0 bases; bases with no gene match: 2. For the CDR3, the DNA is TGTGCTAGTGGTTTGGTCTTAGCGGGAGGGTACAATGAGCAGTTCTTC. The encoded protein is CASGLVLAGGYNEQFF.

The gene calls are TRBV20-1 and TRBJ2-7; 7 positions match TRBD1. The ends lost 0 bases at V and 6 bases at J; junction bases unmatched: 11. Germline CDR1 is DFQATT and CDR2 is SNEGSKA (reference sequence). This CDR3 comprises 15 residues. The CDR3 loop is CSARDERKGAGEQYF. The CDR3 DNA follows: TGCAGTGCTAGAGATGAACGGAAGGGGGCCGGCGAGCAGTACTTC.

This clonotype has ten or more counts. J is TRBJ2-1 and V is TRBV5-1; TRBD2 agrees at 10 bases. This CDR3 has 18 residues. From germline, CDR1 is SGHRS and CDR2 YFSETQ. The junction had 14 bases not matched to a gene; V was cut back by 0 bases and J by 8 bases. CDR3 amino acids: CASSLAVGSGTSAHEQFF. For the CDR3, the DNA is TGCGCCAGCAGCTTGGCAGTCGGCTCCGGGACTAGCGCCCATGAGCAGTTCTTC. The complete variable domain, with remaining parts taken from reference TRBV5-1 and TRBJ2-1, reads KAGVTQTPRYLIKTRGQQVTLSCSPISGHRSVSWYQQTPGQGLQFLFEYFSETQRNKGNFPGRFSGRQFSNSRSEMNVSTLELGDSALYLCASSLAVGSGTSAHEQFFGPGTRLTVL.

This chain joins TRBV7-2 and TRBJ2-7; D might be TRBD2 (6 bases). The length of the CDR3 is 15 residues. Germline CDR1 and CDR2: SGHTA and FQGNSA. Trimming pared 5 bases from V and 0 bases from J, leaving 14 bases between. The CDR3 coding sequence is TGTGCCAGCAGCATTAGCGGCGGCAGCTCCTACGAGCAGTACTTC. Translation gives CASSISGGSSYEQYF.

This clonotype was found once. The rearrangement uses TRBV11-3 and TRBJ2-2; the D is unclear. CDR1 is SGHNT and CDR2 is YENEEA in the germline V gene. There are 16 residues in the CDR3. Trimming removed 2 bases at V and 4 bases at J, with 14 bases between. In nucleotides, the CDR3 is TGTGCCAGCAGCTTAAGATTCGGACGGACCACCGGGGAGCTGTTTTTT. This encodes CASSLRFGRTTGELFF.

This clonotype has only a few counts. This sequence joins TRBV4-3 and TRBJ2-7, with 7 bases lining up with TRBD1. V lost 0 bases and J lost 6; bases outside the gene matches: 8. This CDR3 contains 15 residues. Germline V lookup: CDR1 LGHNA, CDR2 YSLEER. This CDR3 reads CASSQETRGTAEQYF. CDR3 DNA: TGCGCCAGCAGCCAAGAGACCAGGGGGACGGCCGAGCAGTACTTC.

This clonotype was observed a handful of times. The V and J genes are TRBV10-3 and TRBJ2-2; D is unclear. The CDR3 covers 15 residues. Between the trimmed V and J ends, which lost 3 bases and 6 bases, there was a span of 14 bases. Germline assignment: CDR1 ENHRY and CDR2 SYGVKD. DNA for the CDR3: TGTGCCATCAGTGACACCAGGAAATCCTCCGGGGAGCTGTTTTTT. Protein sequence: CAISDTRKSSGELFF.

This clonotype showed up many times. The CDR3 bases are TGTGCCACCAGCAGAACAGGGGGTGAAAATCAGCCCCAGCATTTT. Translating it yields CATSRTGGENQPQHF. The V and J genes are TRBV15 and TRBJ1-5; 8 nucleotides align to TRBD1. The V segment lost 2 bases and the J segment 4 bases; nucleotides outside the gene matches: 4. There are 15 residues in the CDR3. Germline V gene lookup returns CDR1 LNHNV and CDR2 YYDKDF (reference sequence).

The genes are TRBV6-5 and TRBJ2-1; D may correspond to TRBD1 or TRBD2 (6 bases each). Between the trimmed V and J ends, which lost 0 bases and 5 bases, there was a span of 14 bases. This CDR3 is built from 16 residues. The germline CDR1 and CDR2 sequences are MNHEY and SVGAGI. The CDR3 sequence is CASSYSLGGTHNEQFF. The CDR3 DNA sequence: TGTGCCAGCAGTTACTCGTTGGGCGGGACACACAATGAGCAGTTCTTC.

In nucleotides, the CDR3 is TGTGCCAGCAGCGTAGTTCTAGCGGGGGATAGGGTGAACACTGAAGCTTTCTTT. Its protein is CASSVVLAGDRVNTEAFF. J is TRBJ1-1 and V is TRBV9; a weak D match, TRBD1 (5 bases). Germline V gene lookup returns CDR1 SGDLS and CDR2 YYNGEE. With 0 bases removed from V and 0 bases from J, the gap between germline ends came to 18 bases. The CDR3 sequence is 18 residues long.

There are many counts of this clonotype. The rearrangement joins TRBV20-1 to TRBJ2-3; 9 positions agree with TRBD2. Germline values: CDR1 DFQATT, CDR2 SNEGSKA (reference sequence). Trimming removed 6 bases from V and 0 bases from J; junction bases left unmatched: 10. This CDR3 has 16 residues. CDR3 sequence reads: CSATSRLAASTDTQYF. CDR3 coding DNA: TGCAGTGCAACCTCCCGACTAGCGGCTAGCACAGATACGCAGTATTTT.

This clonotype was counted ten times or more. The chain carries TRBV19 and TRBJ2-1; no reliable D call. V was shortened by 6 bases and J by 3 bases, with 9 bases between the two germline ends. The length of the CDR3 is 13 residues. Germline assignment: CDR1 LNHDA and CDR2 SQIVND (reference sequence). This chain's CDR3 is CASSLGNYNEQFF. The CDR3 coding sequence is TGTGCCAGTAGCCTCGGTAACTACAATGAGCAGTTCTTC.

The chain carries TRBV21-1 and TRBJ2-3; TRBD2, the table's D call, lacks a check against the DNA. TRBV21-1 is flagged as a pseudogene. This CDR3 contains 15 residues. The chain's CDR3 is CASSKDAGPTDTQYF. The CDR3 DNA sequence: TGTGCCAGCAGCAAAGATGCCGGCCCCACAGATACGCAGTATTTT.

The chain is built from TRBV7-2 and TRBJ2-1, with D perhaps matching TRBD2 (6 bases). From germline, CDR1 is SGHTA and CDR2 FQGNSA. V was pared by 3 bases and J by 5 bases, with 11 bases between. The CDR3 contains 14 residues. The CDR3 loop is CASSLGSGHNEQFF. The DNA of the CDR3 is TGTGCCAGCAGCTTGGGTAGCGGCCACAATGAGCAGTTCTTC.

The J gene is TRBJ1-2, the V gene TRBV3-1; D is unclear. Germline assignment: CDR1 LGHDT and CDR2 YNNKEL (reference sequence). The CDR3 totals 15 residues. Trimming removed 0 bases at V and 5 bases at J, with 13 bases between. The CDR3 loop reads CASSQESQGEYGYTF. The CDR3 DNA sequence: TGTGCCAGCAGCCAAGAGAGTCAAGGAGAATATGGCTACACCTTC. Based on the CDR3 plus reference TRBV3-1 and TRBJ1-2, the full variable domain is DTAVSQTPKYLVTQMGNDKSIKCEQNLGHDTMYWYKQDSKKFLKIMFSYNNKELIINETVPNRFSPKSPDKAHLNLHINSLELGDSAVYFCASSQESQGEYGYTFGSGTRLTVV.

This clonotype was picked up many times. V gene TRBV7-2 combines with J gene TRBJ2-1; the D is unclear. The germline CDR1 and CDR2 sequences are SGHTA and FQGNSA. This CDR3 region has 13 residues. V gave up 3 bases and J gave up 4 bases, with 7 bases separating them. The CDR3, as DNA: TGTGCCAGCAGCTTGGCGGTATACAATGAGCAGTTCTTC. Residues: CASSLAVYNEQFF.

V is TRBV7-9 and J is TRBJ2-1; D not resolved. This CDR3 contains 14 residues. CDR1 SEHNR and CDR2 FQNEAQ come from the germline V gene (reference sequence). V was clipped by 1 base and J by 4 bases, with 8 bases between them. The CDR3 protein is CASSLGIPYNEQFF. In nucleotides, the CDR3 is TGTGCCAGCAGCTTAGGGATACCATACAATGAGCAGTTCTTC.

The chain links TRBV28 to TRBJ2-7; 10 nucleotides line up with TRBD2. After removal of 7 bases from V and 3 bases from J, the junction contained 9 bases not matched to a gene. The CDR3 extends over 15 amino acids. Germline V CDR1 and CDR2: MDHEN, SYDVKM. Here the CDR3 reads CASTEGAGGHYEQYF. In nucleotides, the CDR3 is TGTGCCAGCACCGAAGGAGCGGGAGGGCACTACGAGCAGTACTTC.

This clonotype has more than one count but fewer than ten. This sequence joins TRBV15 and TRBJ2-7, with D hard to call. The V end was cut by 0 bases, the J end by 7 bases, with 13 bases between. CDR3 length equals 14 residues. Germline V gene lookup returns CDR1 LNHNV and CDR2 YYDKDF (reference sequence). The CDR3 reads CATSRDGTSEEQYF. In DNA, the CDR3 is TGTGCCACCAGCAGAGATGGCACTTCGGAGGAGCAGTACTTC.

This rearrangement joins TRBV2 to TRBJ2-7, with TRBD1 matching over 7 bases. Germline V lookup: CDR1 SNHLY, CDR2 FYNNEI. This CDR3 has 13 residues. The junction had 6 bases not matched to a gene; V was cut back by 7 bases and J by 3 bases. CDR3 in amino acids: CASTWTGRYEQYF. CDR3 bases: TGTGCCAGCACCTGGACAGGACGCTACGAGCAGTACTTC.

The chain uses TRBV6-5 and TRBJ2-2; either TRBD1 or TRBD2 may supply D (7 bases each). Germline CDR1 and CDR2: MNHEY and SVGAGI. The CDR3 is 17 amino acids. The V and J ends lost 4 bases and 6 bases respectively, with 21 bases between them. The CDR3 loop is CASSLLTGTMSPGELFF. CDR3 nucleotide sequence: TGTGCCAGCAGTTTACTGACAGGGACTATGTCGCCCGGGGAGCTGTTTTTT.